The 29 T cell receptor beta chains listed next were all sequenced from one sample in a study of CD8 T cells in Susac syndrome. RNA totalling roughly 0.45 to 1 ug underwent reverse transcription with random hexamers. TCRdb analysed the immunoSEQ multiplex PCR reads with MiXCR anew, one entry per CDR3 protein. This table has around 170,000 distinct CDR3 sequences, about 96% appearing once. The sample consisted of CD4+ T cells from PBMCs. These receptors were obtained from a human donor with Susac syndrome.

J is TRBJ2-7 and V is TRBV20-1, with 7 bases lining up with TRBD1. Germline V gives CDR1 DFQATT, CDR2 SNEGSKA (reference sequence). With 0 bases clipped from V and 3 bases from J, the junction kept 5 bases outside the gene matches. The CDR3 loop spans 14 amino acids. Written as DNA, the CDR3 is TGCAGTGCTAGAGAACCGACAGGGATCTACGAGCAGTACTTC. It codes for CSAREPTGIYEQYF.

The V gene is TRBV28, the J gene TRBJ2-3; D possibly corresponds to TRBD1 (6 bases). The germline V gene has CDR1 MDHEN and CDR2 SYDVKM. The CDR3 spans 16 residues. V was shortened by 2 bases and J by 5 bases, with 17 bases between the two germline ends. CDR3 coding DNA: TGTGCCAGCAGTTTAGAGAATGGCCGCAGGGGAGATACGCAGTATTTT. This gives the protein CASSLENGRRGDTQYF.

CDR3 sequence reads: CASSLGEQTQYF. CDR3 coding DNA: TGTGCCAGCAGCTTAGGGGAGCAGACGCAGTATTTT. This rearrangement joins TRBV11-2 to TRBJ2-3; TRBD2 is a possible D gene (5 bases). This CDR3 has 12 residues. The V and J ends lost 1 base and 9 bases respectively, with 8 bases between them. CDR1 SGHAT and CDR2 FQNNGV come from the germline V gene.

CDR3 in amino acids: CASSLGGSLNSPLHF. The CDR3 coding sequence is TGTGCCAGCAGCTTAGGAGGATCTCTTAATTCACCCCTCCACTTT. The chain carries TRBV9 and TRBJ1-6; D not certain. From germline, CDR1 is SGDLS and CDR2 YYNGEE. The V end was cut by 4 bases, the J end by 6 bases, with 14 bases between. The CDR3 runs 15 residues.

DNA of the CDR3: TGTGCCAGCAGCCAAGTTCTTGGCAGCGGGGGGAGGAATGAGCAGTTCTTC. Residues: CASSQVLGSGGRNEQFF. This sequence joins TRBV3-1 and TRBJ2-1, with 9 bases that match TRBD2. V lost 1 base, J lost 7 bases, and 11 bases stayed unmatched. This CDR3 spans 17 amino acids. Germline CDR1 is LGHDT and CDR2 is YNNKEL (reference sequence).

The chain combines TRBV9 with TRBJ2-3; D assignment may be TRBD1 or TRBD2 (6 bases each). The CDR3 has 16 amino acids. The V and J ends lost 4 bases and 1 base respectively, with 16 bases between them. Germline V gives CDR1 SGDLS, CDR2 YYNGEE. As DNA, the CDR3 is TGTGCCAGCAGCTCGAGAGGGGGGTCGGGCACAGATACGCAGTATTTT. This encodes CASSSRGGSGTDTQYF.

The J gene is TRBJ2-2, the V gene TRBV15, with D perhaps matching TRBD1 (5 bases). V was trimmed by 0 bases and J by 6 bases, leaving 11 bases between them. The CDR3 runs 15 residues. Germline V CDR1 and CDR2: LNHNV, YYDKDF (reference sequence). Here the CDR3 DNA reads TGTGCCACCAGCAGAGATCCGGCAGGGTCCGGGGAGCTGTTTTTT. Translating it yields CATSRDPAGSGELFF.

V and J are TRBV6-2 or TRBV6-3 and TRBJ2-1; no clear D gene. CDR3 length equals 15 residues. CDR1 is MNHEY and CDR2 is SVGEGT in the germline V gene. Trimming shortened V by 7 bases and J by 9 bases, and 22 bases separated the two germline ends. In DNA form, the CDR3 reads TGTGCCAGCACCCCCCGTGGGCCGGCGTCTCCTGAGCAGTTCTTC. Amino acid sequence: CASTPRGPASPEQFF.

This clonotype showed up just once. The rearrangement uses TRBV24-1 and TRBJ2-5; perhaps D is TRBD1 or TRBD2 (6 bases each). Trimming pared 5 bases from V and 7 bases from J, leaving 19 bases between. The V gene's germline CDR1 is KGHDR and CDR2 SFDVKD. The CDR3 sequence is 15 residues long. The CDR3 coding sequence is TGTGCCACCAGTGGGGGAGGCTACGAAGGGGGGACCCAGTACTTC. It translates to CATSGGGYEGGTQYF.

This clonotype was found once. The chain joins TRBV5-1 to TRBJ2-2; D perhaps matches TRBD2 (6 bases). Trimming pared 4 bases from V and 5 bases from J, leaving 18 bases between. The CDR3 has 16 amino acids. Per the germline V gene, CDR1 is SGHRS and CDR2 is YFSETQ. For the CDR3, the DNA is TGCGCCAGCAGCCTCCGGGGGTCAAGCAGGACCGGGGAGCTGTTTTTT. This translates into CASSLRGSSRTGELFF.

The gene calls are TRBV18 and TRBJ2-1, with 7 bases matching TRBD1. The V and J ends lost 8 bases and 4 bases, in that order; junction bases with no gene match: 11. This CDR3 region has 15 residues. The germline CDR1 and CDR2 sequences are KGHSH and LQKENI. CDR3 DNA: TGTGCCAGCACGGAGGCCGGGACAGAGTACAATGAGCAGTTCTTC. This encodes CASTEAGTEYNEQFF.

The CDR3 coding sequence is TGTGCCAGCACTACTGGGGCAGCCAGCGAGCAGTACTTC. This translates into CASTTGAASEQYF. J is TRBJ2-7 and V is TRBV6-5, with TRBD1 as a possible D gene (5 bases). The CDR3 runs to 13 residues. Germline loops: CDR1 MNHEY, CDR2 SVGAGI. Trimming took off 7 bases at V and 6 bases at J, with 16 bases between the two ends.

The V call is TRBV6-2 or TRBV6-3, the J call TRBJ1-2, with D maybe TRBD1 (5 bases). The CDR3 is 13 residues long. V was clipped by 4 bases and J by 6 bases, with 12 bases between them. Germline V gene sequence: CDR1 MNHEY, CDR2 SVGEGT. The CDR3 spells CASSWIQGDGYTF. In DNA form, the CDR3 reads TGTGCCAGCAGTTGGATTCAGGGTGATGGCTACACCTTC.

The CDR3 reads CAWRTGVADTQYF. As DNA, the CDR3 is TGTGCCTGGCGGACAGGGGTTGCAGATACGCAGTATTTT. V is TRBV30 and J is TRBJ2-3; 9 positions match TRBD1. The CDR3 is made up of 13 amino acids. V gave up 5 bases and J gave up 4 bases; unmatched junction bases: 4. Germline values: CDR1 GTSNPN, CDR2 SVGIG (reference sequence). The whole variable domain, remainder taken from reference TRBV30 and TRBJ2-3, is SQTIHQWPATLVQPVGSPLSLECTVEGTSNPNLYWYRQAAGRGLQLLFYSVGIGQISSEVPQNLSASRPQDRQFILSSKKLLLSDSGFYLCAWRTGVADTQYFGPGTRLTVL.

The gene calls are TRBV20-1 and TRBJ1-2, with D unclear. The CDR3 totals 12 residues. Per germline, CDR1 DFQATT and CDR2 SNEGSKA (reference sequence). The V end was cut by 6 bases, the J end by 6 bases, with 14 bases between. The CDR3 loop is CSASTGVNGYTF. CDR3 nucleotides: TGCAGTGCCAGTACCGGGGTCAATGGCTACACCTTC.

This clonotype was seen only once. The CDR3 loop reads CASSQENGYEQYF. The CDR3 nucleotides are TGCGCCAGCAGCCAGGAAAACGGGTACGAGCAGTACTTC. The rearrangement joins TRBV4-1 to TRBJ2-7; D remains unclear. Trimming removed 3 bases at V and 4 bases at J, with 10 bases between. This CDR3 has 13 residues. Germline assignment: CDR1 MGHRA and CDR2 YSYEKL.

The rearrangement links TRBV18 to TRBJ2-3, with 9 bases that match TRBD1. The CDR3 runs 16 residues. Trimming at V came to 5 bases and at J to 5 bases, leaving 11 bases not matched to a gene. CDR1 and CDR2 from the germline V gene are KGHSH and LQKENI. CDR3 loop: CASSNTGGPYQDTQYF. DNA for the CDR3: TGTGCCAGCTCAAATACAGGGGGCCCATATCAAGATACGCAGTATTTT.

The rearrangement links TRBV6-6 to TRBJ2-5; D gene unclear. Germline lookup yields CDR1 MNHNY and CDR2 SVGAGI (reference sequence). The CDR3 extends over 14 amino acids. V was shortened by 0 bases and J by 5 bases, with 10 bases between the two germline ends. CDR3: CASSYSALGETQYF. The CDR3 bases are TGTGCCAGCAGTTACTCAGCCCTGGGCGAGACCCAGTACTTC.

CDR3 amino acids: CASSDPTGWYNEQFF. The CDR3 region has the DNA TGTGCCAGCAGCGACCCGACAGGGTGGTACAATGAGCAGTTCTTC. The chain couples TRBV9 to TRBJ2-1; 7 nucleotides agree with TRBD1. Trimming at V came to 3 bases and at J to 4 bases, leaving 7 bases not matched to a gene. Per the germline V gene, CDR1 is SGDLS and CDR2 is YYNGEE. The CDR3 sequence is 15 residues long.

The chain recombines TRBV30 with TRBJ1-2; D unclear. Germline loops: CDR1 GTSNPN, CDR2 SVGIG (reference sequence). This CDR3 has 13 amino acids. V was cut by 0 bases and J by 3 bases, with 8 bases left in between. CDR3 sequence (DNA): TGTGCCTGGAGTGTCCTCGGGGACTATGGCTACACCTTC. Translating it yields CAWSVLGDYGYTF.

The V gene is TRBV28, the J gene TRBJ2-1, with D possibly TRBD1 on 6 matching bases. CDR3 length: 16 amino acids. Germline V gene data show CDR1 as MDHEN and CDR2 as SYDVKM. Trimming stripped 6 bases from V and 0 bases from J, with 15 bases between. CDR3 residues: CASRRRTVSSYNEQFF. The CDR3 DNA sequence: TGTGCCAGCAGACGCCGGACAGTCAGCTCCTACAATGAGCAGTTCTTC.

The rearrangement uses TRBV3-1 and TRBJ2-1; D remains unclear. The CDR3 contains 17 residues. Germline lookup yields CDR1 LGHDT and CDR2 YNNKEL (reference sequence). The V end lost 1 base, the J end lost 6 bases, and 19 bases lay between the germline ends. CDR3 in DNA: TGTGCCAGCAGCCAAGTTCCAATTTTCTCCTCGGTCAATGAGCAGTTCTTC. This translates into CASSQVPIFSSVNEQFF.

The CDR3 protein is CSACNTEAFF. The CDR3 DNA reads TGCAGCGCCTGTAACACTGAAGCTTTCTTT. This rearrangement joins TRBV29-1 to TRBJ1-1; D is ambiguous. Germline V gives CDR1 SQVTM, CDR2 ANQGSEA. This CDR3 comprises 10 residues. With 7 bases removed from V and 2 bases from J, the gap between germline ends came to 5 bases.

This clonotype came up a few times. V gene TRBV29-1 combines with J gene TRBJ2-7, with D perhaps matching TRBD1 or TRBD2 (5 bases each). The V and J ends lost 6 bases and 2 bases respectively, with 11 bases between them. The CDR3 has 12 amino acids. Germline-derived CDR1 and CDR2 are SQVTM and ANQGSEA. The CDR3 is CSVPGLTYEQYV. CDR3 nucleotide sequence: TGCAGCGTCCCGGGGCTAACCTACGAGCAGTACGTC.

This sequence joins TRBV27 and TRBJ1-2; no definite D call. This CDR3 comprises 12 residues. Trimming took 6 bases from V and 2 from J, leaving 7 bases between them. CDR1 is MNHEY, CDR2 SMNVEV, per germline (reference sequence). As DNA, the CDR3 is TGTGCCAGCAGATCCGAAAACTATGGCTACACCTTC. Translated: CASRSENYGYTF.

The V gene is TRBV15, the J gene TRBJ2-5; D is unclear. Trimming cost V 0 bases and J 4 bases, with 12 bases left between them. CDR3 length equals 15 residues. Germline-derived CDR1 and CDR2 are LNHNV and YYDKDF (reference sequence). DNA for the CDR3: TGTGCCACCAGCAGAGATCGGCCTTCAGGAGAGACCCAGTACTTC. Translated, it gives CATSRDRPSGETQYF.

The CDR3 sequence is CASRDISTNEKLFF. The CDR3 bases are TGTGCCAGCAGGGACATTTCAACTAATGAAAAACTGTTTTTT. The chain recombines TRBV27 with TRBJ1-4, with D possibly matching TRBD1 (5 bases). Looked up from germline, CDR1 is MNHEY and CDR2 is SMNVEV (reference sequence). This CDR3 region has 14 residues. V was clipped by 6 bases and J by 0 bases, with 8 bases between them.

The genes are TRBV6-2 or TRBV6-3 and TRBJ2-3; no definite D call. The germline V gene has CDR1 MNHEY and CDR2 SVGEGT. Trimming removed 7 bases from V and 2 bases from J, with 10 bases in between. The CDR3 runs to 13 residues. CDR3: CASTKTSTDTQYF. Written as DNA, the CDR3 is TGTGCCAGCACTAAAACCTCCACAGATACGCAGTATTTT.

The chain has TRBV7-2 and TRBJ2-4, with 8 bases fitting TRBD2. The germline V gene encodes CDR1 SGHTA and CDR2 FQGNSA. V was pared by 2 bases and J by 7 bases, with 4 bases of the junction left unmatched. There are 14 residues in the CDR3. CDR3 DNA sequence: TGTGCCAGCAGCTTAACCAGCGGGAGTAACATTCAGTACTTC. It yields the protein CASSLTSGSNIQYF.